These 21 T cell receptor beta chains were all obtained from the same sample, sequenced in a study of lymphopenia after photon versus proton radiotherapy. Some clones are missing from TCRdb's copy, which holds only in-frame ones; the method was immunoSEQ multiplex PCR. Counted here are approximately 8,000 clones, almost 90% occurring once; the ten biggest clones make up about 21%. The sequences come from peripheral blood, collected from a patient treated with photon-based radiotherapy. All receptors derive from a man older than 75 with cholangiocarcinoma.

This clone appeared a single time. V and J are TRBV7-8 and TRBJ2-2; TRBD1 agrees at 7 bases. V was clipped by 4 bases and J by 4 bases; unmatched bases: 3. This CDR3 region has 14 residues. CDR1 is SGHVS and CDR2 is FQNEAQ in the germline V gene. The CDR3 region is CASSSGQTTGELFF. DNA of the CDR3: TGTGCCAGCAGCTCGGGACAGACCACCGGGGAGCTGTTTTTT. Filled out from reference TRBV7-8 and TRBJ2-2, the complete variable domain reads GAGVSQSPRYKVAKRGQDVALRCDPISGHVSLFWYQQALGQGPEFLTYFQNEAQLDKSGLPSDRFFAERPEGSVSTLKIQRTQQEDSAVYLCASSSGQTTGELFFGEGSRLTVL.

The rearrangement links TRBV12-5 to TRBJ2-7; D perhaps matches TRBD2 (6 bases). The CDR3 has 13 residues. Germline V CDR1 and CDR2: LGHNT, FRNRAP. Trimming left V 7 bases short and J 4 bases short, with 14 bases between. CDR3: CASAGLLPYEQYF. As DNA, the CDR3 is TGTGCTAGTGCAGGACTACTACCATACGAGCAGTACTTC.

This chain uses TRBV2 with TRBJ2-7, with 8 bases that match TRBD1. The length of the CDR3 is 13 residues. Germline CDR1 SNHLY, CDR2 FYNNEI. V lost 6 bases and J lost 7; bases outside the gene matches: 8. The CDR3 reads CASSRGLSGEQYF. The CDR3 DNA reads TGTGCCAGCAGCAGGGGGCTTTCGGGGGAGCAGTACTTC.

The chain links TRBV20-1 to TRBJ1-2, with 11 positions matching TRBD1. Per germline, CDR1 DFQATT and CDR2 SNEGSKA (reference sequence). This CDR3 region has 11 residues. Trimming removed 2 bases from V and 12 bases from J; junction bases left unmatched: 2. The CDR3 protein is CSARRGQGDTF. CDR3 DNA sequence: TGCAGTGCTAGAAGGGGACAGGGGGACACCTTC.

The V gene is TRBV28, the J gene TRBJ2-1; no definite D call. Between the trimmed V and J ends, which lost 3 bases and 8 bases, there was a span of 11 bases. The CDR3 spans 13 residues. Germline V gene data show CDR1 as MDHEN and CDR2 as SYDVKM. The chain's CDR3 is CASSLVGYHEQFF. The CDR3 nucleotides read TGTGCCAGCAGTTTGGTAGGTTACCATGAGCAGTTCTTC. Full variable domain (missing parts from reference TRBV28 and TRBJ2-1): DVKVTQSSRYLVKRTGEKVFLECVQDMDHENMFWYRQDPGLGLRLIYFSYDVKMKEKGDIPEGYSVSREKKERFSLILESASTNQTSMYLCASSLVGYHEQFFGPGTRLTVL.

The chain couples TRBV19 to TRBJ2-1, with D uncertain. V was cut by 6 bases and J by 8 bases, with 8 bases left in between. The CDR3 totals 11 residues. The V gene's germline CDR1 is LNHDA and CDR2 SQIVND (reference sequence). Here the CDR3 reads CASSRLYEQFF. The CDR3 DNA follows: TGTGCCAGTAGCCGTCTCTATGAGCAGTTCTTC.

The chain recombines TRBV19 with TRBJ1-6; 9 nucleotides line up with TRBD1. Germline V gene lookup returns CDR1 LNHDA and CDR2 SQIVND (reference sequence). The CDR3 runs to 14 residues. Losses at the gene ends were 6 bases for V and 9 bases for J; bases not matched to a gene: 6. For the CDR3, the DNA is TGTGCCAGTAGCAACAGGGGGCGCGTTTCACCCCTCCACTTT. Residues: CASSNRGRVSPLHF.

The chain joins TRBV7-9 to TRBJ2-7, with D perhaps TRBD1 (6 bases). Looked up from germline, CDR1 is SEHNR and CDR2 is FQNEAQ (reference sequence). V lost 1 base and J lost 6, with 16 bases in between. The CDR3 extends over 15 amino acids. The DNA for the CDR3 is TGTGCCAGCAGCTTAGATACAGGGAAGACTGGCGAGCAGTACTTC. Translated, it gives CASSLDTGKTGEQYF. The variable domain in full, with the rest retrieved from reference TRBV7-9 and TRBJ2-7, is DTGVSQNPRHKITKRGQNVTFRCDPISEHNRLYWYRQTLGQGPEFLTYFQNEAQLEKSRLLSDRFSAERPKGSFSTLEIQRTEQGDSAMYLCASSLDTGKTGEQYFGPGTRLTVT.

Only one count was recorded for this clone. This chain connects TRBV9 to TRBJ2-6; 7 nucleotides align to TRBD2. The ends lost 4 bases at V and 0 bases at J; junction bases unmatched: 7. Looked up from germline, CDR1 is SGDLS and CDR2 is YYNGEE. The CDR3 runs to 17 residues. The CDR3 protein is CASSLRGSGSGANVLTF. The CDR3 bases are TGTGCCAGCAGCCTTCGCGGGAGCGGCTCTGGGGCCAACGTCCTGACTTTC.

The chain's CDR3 is CASSPLGQPNYGYTF. Here the CDR3 DNA reads TGTGCCAGCTCACCTCTAGGACAGCCCAACTATGGCTACACCTTC. The gene calls are TRBV18 and TRBJ1-2; the D gene is possibly TRBD1 (6 bases). This CDR3 comprises 15 residues. Germline V gene sequence: CDR1 KGHSH, CDR2 LQKENI. Trimming left V 3 bases short and J 2 bases short, with 13 bases between.

The chain combines TRBV9 with TRBJ2-1; 9 positions match TRBD2. The germline V gene encodes CDR1 SGDLS and CDR2 YYNGEE. V shed 4 bases and J 0 bases; nucleotides not matched to a gene: 17. The CDR3 spans 20 residues. The CDR3 region is CASSPWASGVELHSYNEQFF. CDR3 bases: TGTGCCAGCAGCCCCTGGGCTAGCGGGGTGGAACTTCACTCCTACAATGAGCAGTTCTTC.

The V gene is TRBV5-5, the J gene TRBJ1-5; 7 bases are a match to TRBD1. Germline V CDR1 and CDR2: SGHKS, YYEKEE (reference sequence). V shed 0 bases and J 4 bases; nucleotides not matched to a gene: 4. This CDR3 contains 15 residues. CDR3 bases: TGTGCCAGCAGCTTGGGGGACAGCCGGAATCAGCCCCAGCATTTT. Translation gives CASSLGDSRNQPQHF. The full variable domain, in which reference TRBV5-5 and TRBJ1-5 provide the parts outside the CDR3, is DAGVTQSPTHLIKTRGQQVTLRCSPISGHKSVSWYQQVLGQGPQFIFQYYEKEERGRGNFPDRFSARQFPNYSSELNVNALLLGDSALYLCASSLGDSRNQPQHFGDGTRLSIL.

This chain links TRBV28 with TRBJ2-3; D may be TRBD2 (5 bases). The V gene's germline CDR1 is MDHEN and CDR2 SYDVKM. This CDR3 region has 14 residues. The V end was cut by 4 bases, the J end by 2 bases, with 10 bases between. In DNA, the CDR3 is TGTGCCAGCAGTTCGGGGTCGGTCACAGATACGCAGTATTTT. It is translated as CASSSGSVTDTQYF.

This chain uses TRBV7-9 with TRBJ1-4, with D unresolved. The ends were cut back, 8 bases at V and 7 bases at J, with 8 bases in the middle. Germline CDR1 and CDR2: SEHNR and FQNEAQ (reference sequence). The CDR3 is 11 amino acids. CDR3 in amino acids: CASGLTEKLFF. For the CDR3, the DNA is TGTGCCAGCGGGTTAACTGAAAAACTGTTTTTT.

This clone was seen a handful of times. This sequence joins TRBV2 and TRBJ1-5, with no clear D. The CDR3 spans 14 residues. Trimming cost V 6 bases and J 0 bases, with 9 bases left between them. The germline V gene encodes CDR1 SNHLY and CDR2 FYNNEI. The CDR3 coding sequence is TGTGCCAGCAGATGGGAGTATAGCAATCAGCCCCAGCATTTT. It translates to CASRWEYSNQPQHF.

The chain carries TRBV19 and TRBJ1-5, with 9 bases identical to TRBD1. This CDR3 comprises 15 residues. With 3 bases clipped from V and 1 base from J, the junction kept 1 base outside the gene matches. Germline V lookup: CDR1 LNHDA, CDR2 SQIVND (reference sequence). CDR3 nucleotides: TGTGCCAGTAGTATGGACAGGGGAAGCAATCAGCCCCAGCATTTT. It specifies CASSMDRGSNQPQHF.

The chain joins TRBV18 to TRBJ2-1; possibly TRBD2 for D (6 bases). V was clipped by 3 bases and J by 1 base, with 10 bases between them. The CDR3 spans 15 residues. CDR1 KGHSH and CDR2 LQKENI come from the germline V gene. CDR3 residues: CASSPYGGSYNEQFF. The DNA of the CDR3 is TGTGCCAGCTCACCTTATGGGGGGTCCTACAATGAGCAGTTCTTC.

V is TRBV4-2 and J is TRBJ2-1, with 9 bases lining up with TRBD2. The CDR3 covers 17 residues. Germline V gene lookup returns CDR1 LGHNA and CDR2 YNFKEQ. V was clipped by 3 bases and J by 1 base; unmatched bases: 7. The CDR3 DNA reads as TGTGCCAGCAGCCAGGGCTTTCTAGCGGGGTCCTACAATGAGCAGTTCTTC. Protein product: CASSQGFLAGSYNEQFF.

The chain carries TRBV5-1 and TRBJ1-1, with D possibly matching TRBD1 (5 bases). Trimming pared 5 bases from V and 4 bases from J, leaving 15 bases between. Germline V gene data show CDR1 as SGHRS and CDR2 as YFSETQ. The CDR3 spans 14 residues. The CDR3 here is CASRPPGVTTEAFF. The CDR3 DNA is TGCGCCAGCAGGCCCCCGGGGGTTACCACTGAAGCTTTCTTT.

V and J are TRBV11-2 and TRBJ2-1; D ambiguous. Trimming stripped 2 bases from V and 12 bases from J, with 11 bases between. The CDR3 is 12 amino acids. Germline-derived CDR1 and CDR2 are SGHAT and FQNNGV. The CDR3 reads CASSLTGRLQFF. Here the CDR3 DNA reads TGTGCCAGCAGCTTAACCGGCCGTTTGCAGTTCTTC.

V usage is TRBV5-4 and J usage is TRBJ1-1; possible D gene TRBD1, 6 bases. The CDR3 runs 13 residues. V was pared by 1 base and J by 6 bases, with 10 bases between. CDR1 and CDR2 from the germline V gene are SGHNT and YYREEE (reference sequence). The CDR3 loop reads CASSLKGVAEAFF. The CDR3 nucleotides read TGTGCCAGCAGCTTGAAGGGGGTGGCTGAAGCTTTCTTT.